This T cell receptor beta chain originates from a study of T cells in Graves' hyperthyroidism and ophthalmopathy. Per germline, CDR1 ENHRY and CDR2 SYGVKD. The CDR3 covers 14 residues. The ends lost 0 bases at V and 5 bases at J; junction bases unmatched: 3. Study-level points and caveats: With a median lead of 6.5 months before onset, the model predicted ophthalmopathy.

Authors of the study amplified TCR beta CDR3 regions from RNA transcripts. Researchers ran a first-round RT-PCR on the TCR CDR3 using the HTBI primer set. TCRdb re-called the multiplex PCR reads through MiXCR, storing one row per CDR3 protein. This sample yields about 200,000 distinct CDR3 sequences, of which about 17% are seen a single time; approximately 40% belongs to the top ten. A word on this clonotype: Antigen specificity is unknown.

Patients aged 18 to 65 had newly diagnosed hyperthyroidism lasting under 2 months. Each diagnosis drew on symptoms, thyroxine, TRAb, thyroid ultrasound and orbital computed tomography findings. The specimen was blood. This receptor was obtained from a man aged 35 to 55 with Graves' hyperthyroidism. The gene calls are TRBV10-3 and TRBJ1-1; 7 nucleotides align to TRBD1. In nucleotides, the CDR3 is TGTGCCATCAGTGAGTCAAGGGGGCGGACTGAAGCTTTCTTT. This codes for CAISESRGRTEAFF.